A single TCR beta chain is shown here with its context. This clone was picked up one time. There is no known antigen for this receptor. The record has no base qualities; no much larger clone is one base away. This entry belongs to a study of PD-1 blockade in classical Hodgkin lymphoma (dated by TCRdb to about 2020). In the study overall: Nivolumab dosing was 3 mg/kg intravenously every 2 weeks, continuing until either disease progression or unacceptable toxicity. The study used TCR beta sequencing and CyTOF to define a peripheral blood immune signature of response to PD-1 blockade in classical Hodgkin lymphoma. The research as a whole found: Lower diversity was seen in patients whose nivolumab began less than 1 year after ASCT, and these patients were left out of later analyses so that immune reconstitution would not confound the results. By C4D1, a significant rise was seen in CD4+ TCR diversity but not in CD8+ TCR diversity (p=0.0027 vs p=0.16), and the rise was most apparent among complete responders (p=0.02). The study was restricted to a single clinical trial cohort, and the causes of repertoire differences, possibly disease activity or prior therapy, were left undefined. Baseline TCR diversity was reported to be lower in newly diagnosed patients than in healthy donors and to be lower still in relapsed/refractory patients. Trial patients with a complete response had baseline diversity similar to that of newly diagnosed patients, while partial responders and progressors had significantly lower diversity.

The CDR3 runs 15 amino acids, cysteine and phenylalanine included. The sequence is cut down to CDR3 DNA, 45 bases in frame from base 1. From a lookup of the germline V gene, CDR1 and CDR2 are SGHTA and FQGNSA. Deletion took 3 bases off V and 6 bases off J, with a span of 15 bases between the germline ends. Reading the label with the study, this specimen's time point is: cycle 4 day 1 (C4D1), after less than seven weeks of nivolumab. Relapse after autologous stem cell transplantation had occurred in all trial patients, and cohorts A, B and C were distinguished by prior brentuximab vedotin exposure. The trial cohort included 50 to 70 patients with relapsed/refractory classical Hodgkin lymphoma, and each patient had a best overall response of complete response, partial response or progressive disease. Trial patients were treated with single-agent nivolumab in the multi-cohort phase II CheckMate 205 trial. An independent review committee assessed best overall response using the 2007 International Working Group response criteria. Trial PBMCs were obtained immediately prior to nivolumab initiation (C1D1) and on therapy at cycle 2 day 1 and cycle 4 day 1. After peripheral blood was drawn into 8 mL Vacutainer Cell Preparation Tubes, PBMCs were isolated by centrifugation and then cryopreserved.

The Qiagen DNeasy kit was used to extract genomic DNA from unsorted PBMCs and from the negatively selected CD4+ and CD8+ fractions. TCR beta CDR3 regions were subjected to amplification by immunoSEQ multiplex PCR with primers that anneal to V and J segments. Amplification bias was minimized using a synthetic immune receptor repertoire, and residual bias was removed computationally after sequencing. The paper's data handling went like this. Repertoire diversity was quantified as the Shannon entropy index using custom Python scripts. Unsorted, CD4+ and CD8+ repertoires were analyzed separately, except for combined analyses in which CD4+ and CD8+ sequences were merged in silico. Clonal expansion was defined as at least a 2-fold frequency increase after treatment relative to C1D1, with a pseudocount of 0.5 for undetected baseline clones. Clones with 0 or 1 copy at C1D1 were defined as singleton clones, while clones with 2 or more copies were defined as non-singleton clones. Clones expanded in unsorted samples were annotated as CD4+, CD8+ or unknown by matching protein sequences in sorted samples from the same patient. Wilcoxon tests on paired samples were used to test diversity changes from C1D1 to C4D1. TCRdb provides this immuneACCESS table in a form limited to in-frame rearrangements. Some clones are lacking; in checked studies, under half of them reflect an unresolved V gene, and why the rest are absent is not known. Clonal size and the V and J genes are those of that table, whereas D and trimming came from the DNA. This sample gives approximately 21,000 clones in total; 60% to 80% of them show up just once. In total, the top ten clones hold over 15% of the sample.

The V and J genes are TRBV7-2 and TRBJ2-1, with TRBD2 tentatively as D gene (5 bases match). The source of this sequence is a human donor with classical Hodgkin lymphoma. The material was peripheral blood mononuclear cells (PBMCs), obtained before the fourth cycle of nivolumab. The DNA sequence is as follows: TGTGCCAGCAGCTTGGATTCCGGGGTATTCAATGAGCAGTTCTTC. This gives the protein CASSLDSGVFNEQFF. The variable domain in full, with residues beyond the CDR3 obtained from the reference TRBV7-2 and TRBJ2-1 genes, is GAGVSQSPSNKVTEKGKDVELRCDPISGHTALYWYRQSLGQGLEFLIYFQGNSAPDKSGLPSDRFSAERTGGSVSTLTIQRTQQEDSAVYLCASSLDSGVFNEQFFGPGTRLTVL.